In its sample, the clone carrying this TCR beta chain was seen many times. A junction boundary mismatches the germline segment, possibly from a read error. This CDR3 spans 13 amino acids. Per germline, CDR1 SGHRS and CDR2 YFSETQ. This record belongs to a study of regulatory T cells in long-lasting Graves disease. Background on the study: Prior antithyroid drug treatment in newly diagnosed Graves' patients lasted under 3 months.

iRepertoire HTBI primers and Arm-PCR of CDR3 regions built TCR beta libraries. TCRdb recomputed calls from the multiplex PCR reads with MiXCR, one row per CDR3 protein. Of a few hundred thousand distinct CDR3 sequences in the sample, approximately 15% were seen once. Time point indicated: newly diagnosed GD, antithyroid drugs for less than 3 months. From PBMCs, RNA was extracted and then used to make the TCR library. The same data also went into a second study, on T cells in Graves' hyperthyroidism and ophthalmopathy. That source reports: Diagnosing involved the use of clinical symptoms, serum thyroxine and TRAb, thyroid ultrasound and orbital computed tomography. TCR CDR3 regions were first amplified by RT-PCR with HTBI primers. Most thyroid clonotypes expanded above 0.001 appeared in blood too.

The receptor's source is a man aged 40-49 years with Graves disease. This chain uses TRBV5-1 with TRBJ2-3; possibly TRBD2 for D (7 bases). Here the sequenced sample was peripheral blood mononuclear cells (PBMCs), taken at new diagnosis, from a patient treated with antithyroid drugs. The CDR3 DNA sequence: TGTGCCAGCAGCTTGGGGAGGGGGGGTACGCAGTATTTT. This gives the protein CASSLGRGGTQYF.